The 3 T cell receptor beta chains presented below share a single source sample, sequenced in a study of immune heterogeneity within non-small cell lung tumors. Bulk tumor genomic DNA served as template, at 600 ng per sample. During surgery, several far-apart biopsies were obtained from every primary tumor. Each patient presented with untreated, newly diagnosed non-small cell lung cancer and received curative surgery. The TCR beta CDR3 region underwent multiplex PCR amplification with 32 V and 13 J primers. TCRdb redid the calling of the multiplex PCR reads with MiXCR, one entry per CDR3 protein. The repertoire holds about 15,000 distinct CDR3 sequences, about 31% seen once, with approximately 14% in the top ten. Source material: lung tumor tissue. The receptors originated from a woman aged 45 to 65 with non-small cell lung cancer.

The rearrangement joins TRBV6-1 to TRBJ2-7, with 8 bases aligning to TRBD1. The CDR3 covers 13 residues. Germline V gene lookup returns CDR1 MNHNS and CDR2 SASEGT. Losses at the gene ends were 6 bases for V and 4 bases for J; bases not matched to a gene: 5. DNA for the CDR3: TGTGCCAGCAGCAGGGGGCGGGTTTACGAGCAGTACTTC. It translates to CASSRGRVYEQYF.

The sample holds many counts of this clonotype. V gene TRBV28 combines with J gene TRBJ2-5; D possibly corresponds to TRBD1 (6 bases). V was cut by 5 bases and J by 5 bases, with 18 bases left in between. CDR1 is MDHEN and CDR2 is SYDVKM in the germline V gene. This CDR3 has 15 residues. CDR3 sequence reads: CASSAHRDMPETQYF. CDR3 DNA: TGTGCCAGCAGTGCCCATCGGGACATGCCGGAGACCCAGTACTTC.

In its sample, this clonotype was seen many times. This chain joins TRBV4-1 and TRBJ2-5; D call uncertain. Per the germline V gene, CDR1 is MGHRA and CDR2 is YSYEKL. V was shortened by 4 bases and J by 5 bases, with 11 bases between the two germline ends. The CDR3 length is 13 residues. The CDR3 DNA is TGCGCCAGCAGCCTACCCCAATCGGAGACCCAGTACTTC. As protein: CASSLPQSETQYF.